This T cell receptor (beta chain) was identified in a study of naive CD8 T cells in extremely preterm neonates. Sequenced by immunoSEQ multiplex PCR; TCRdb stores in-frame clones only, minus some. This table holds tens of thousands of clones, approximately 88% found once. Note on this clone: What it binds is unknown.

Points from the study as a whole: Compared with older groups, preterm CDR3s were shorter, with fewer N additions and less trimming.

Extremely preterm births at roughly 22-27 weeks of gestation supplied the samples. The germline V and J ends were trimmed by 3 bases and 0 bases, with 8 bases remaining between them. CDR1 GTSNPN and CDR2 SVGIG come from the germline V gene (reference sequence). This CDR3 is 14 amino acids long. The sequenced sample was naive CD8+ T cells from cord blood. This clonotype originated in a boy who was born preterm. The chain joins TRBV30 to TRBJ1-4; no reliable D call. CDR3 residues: CAWRLPATNEKLFF. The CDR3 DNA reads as TGTGCCTGGAGACTACCTGCAACTAATGAAAAACTGTTTTTT.